This record concerns one T cell receptor beta chain sequence. J lost 1 base, V lost 3 bases, and 6 bases had no gene match. This CDR3 comprises 17 residues. Germline CDR1 is SGDLS and CDR2 is YYNGEE. The data were taken from a study of Tregs in tolerant kidney transplant recipients. Related graft donors supplied nonmyeloablative bone marrow transplants, and mixed chimerism was transient. Method: immunoSEQ multiplex PCR; TCRdb's copy keeps in-frame clones and lacks some. The table includes about 50,000 clones, roughly nine tenths detected once. Source: CD8+ T cells from blood (PBMCs), taken 12 months after the transplant. V gene TRBV9 combines with J gene TRBJ2-2; 10 nucleotides agree with TRBD1. The receptor comes from a human patient who received a combined kidney and bone marrow transplant. Part of the T cells may come from the graft donor. The CDR3 nucleotides read TGTGCCAGCAGCGCCCCCCGGGACAGGGGGAACACCGGGGAGCTGTTTTTT. It yields the protein CASSAPRDRGNTGELFF.